The following is a T cell receptor (beta chain) sequence with its context. Sequencing was performed with immunoSEQ multiplex PCR; in TCRdb, only in-frame clones are kept and a portion is missing. The table records almost 35,000 clones, 70% to 85% of them present only once. These data are taken from a study of OX40 agonist ivuxolimab in advanced cancers. The input for sequencing was CD4+ or CD8+ T cells sorted from blood, taken in a trial of the OX40 agonist ivuxolimab. This clonotype was obtained from an adult with an advanced solid tumor such as melanoma, head and neck, liver or kidney cancer.

The CDR3 sequence: CASSPRPTDGVGSGNTIYF. The CDR3 coding sequence is TGTGCCAGCTCACCAAGACCCACGGACGGTGTAGGCTCTGGAAACACCATATATTTT. V and J are TRBV18 and TRBJ1-3; no firm D call. Trimming removed 2 bases at V and 0 bases at J, with 20 bases between. There are 19 residues in the CDR3. The germline V gene has CDR1 KGHSH and CDR2 LQKENI.